This TCR beta chain was documented in a study of T cells in Graves' hyperthyroidism and ophthalmopathy. Amplification of TCR beta CDR3 regions was performed using RNA transcripts as template. An initial round of RT-PCR targeting the TCR CDR3 relied on the HTBI primer set. TCRdb independently ran MiXCR on the multiplex PCR reads; one entry per CDR3 protein. The profile shows about 500,000 distinct CDR3 sequences, roughly 14% of them singletons. This clonotype was seen repeatedly, ten times or more. The sequence derives from a woman in her late teens or twenties with Graves' hyperthyroidism. Sample: blood.

CDR3 amino acids: CATSDGRDPKVTDTQYF. CDR3 DNA sequence: TGTGCCACCAGTGATGGCCGGGACCCCAAGGTTACAGATACGCAGTATTTT. The chain joins TRBV24-1 to TRBJ2-3; D may be TRBD1 or TRBD2 (5 bases each). The CDR3 consists of 17 residues. Germline CDR1 and CDR2: KGHDR and SFDVKD. Trimming took off 3 bases at V and 3 bases at J, with 18 bases between the two ends.